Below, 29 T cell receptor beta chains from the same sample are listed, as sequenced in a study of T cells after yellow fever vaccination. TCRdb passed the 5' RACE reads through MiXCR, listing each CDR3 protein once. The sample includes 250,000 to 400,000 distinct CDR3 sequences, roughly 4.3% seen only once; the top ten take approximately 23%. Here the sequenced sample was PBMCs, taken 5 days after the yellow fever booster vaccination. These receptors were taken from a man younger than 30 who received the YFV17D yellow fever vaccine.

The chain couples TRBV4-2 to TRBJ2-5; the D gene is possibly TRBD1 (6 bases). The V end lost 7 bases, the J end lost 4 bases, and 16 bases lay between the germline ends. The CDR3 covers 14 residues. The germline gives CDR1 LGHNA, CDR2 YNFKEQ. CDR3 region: CASNHLGGLETQYF. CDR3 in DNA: TGTGCCAGCAACCACCTAGGGGGTCTAGAGACCCAGTACTTC.

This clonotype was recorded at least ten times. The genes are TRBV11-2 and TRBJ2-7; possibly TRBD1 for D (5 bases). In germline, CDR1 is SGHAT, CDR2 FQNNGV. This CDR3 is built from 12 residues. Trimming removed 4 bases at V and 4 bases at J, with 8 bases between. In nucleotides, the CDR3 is TGTGCCAGCAGCTCCAGGGTTTACGAGCAGTACTTC. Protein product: CASSSRVYEQYF. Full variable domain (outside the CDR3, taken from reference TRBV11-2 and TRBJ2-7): EAGVAQSPRYKIIEKRQSVAFWCNPISGHATLYWYQQILGQGPKLLIQFQNNGVVDDSQLPKDRFSAERLKGVDSTLKIQPAKLEDSAVYLCASSSRVYEQYFGPGTRLTVT.

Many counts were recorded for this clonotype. CDR3 sequence: CASSLVDSPLHF. The CDR3 DNA follows: TGTGCCAGCAGCTTAGTCGATTCACCCCTCCACTTT. The rearrangement joins TRBV7-8 to TRBJ1-6; D ambiguous. Germline V gene lookup returns CDR1 SGHVS and CDR2 FQNEAQ. Between the trimmed V and J ends, which lost 1 base and 8 bases, there was a span of 3 bases. The CDR3 contains 12 residues.

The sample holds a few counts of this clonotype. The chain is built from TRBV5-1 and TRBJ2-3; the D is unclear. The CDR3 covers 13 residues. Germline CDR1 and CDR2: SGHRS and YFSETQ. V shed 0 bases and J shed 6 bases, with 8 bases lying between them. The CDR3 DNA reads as TGCGCCAGCAGCTTGGACCGGTTGGATACGCAGTATTTT. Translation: CASSLDRLDTQYF. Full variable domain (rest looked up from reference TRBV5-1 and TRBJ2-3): KAGVTQTPRYLIKTRGQQVTLSCSPISGHRSVSWYQQTPGQGLQFLFEYFSETQRNKGNFPGRFSGRQFSNSRSEMNVSTLELGDSALYLCASSLDRLDTQYFGPGTRLTVL.

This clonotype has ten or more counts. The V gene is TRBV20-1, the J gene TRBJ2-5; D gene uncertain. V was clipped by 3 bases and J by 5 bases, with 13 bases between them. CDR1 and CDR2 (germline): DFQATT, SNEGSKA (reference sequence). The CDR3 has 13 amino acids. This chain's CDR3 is CSARKASTETQYF. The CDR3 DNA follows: TGCAGTGCTAGGAAGGCATCCACTGAGACCCAGTACTTC.

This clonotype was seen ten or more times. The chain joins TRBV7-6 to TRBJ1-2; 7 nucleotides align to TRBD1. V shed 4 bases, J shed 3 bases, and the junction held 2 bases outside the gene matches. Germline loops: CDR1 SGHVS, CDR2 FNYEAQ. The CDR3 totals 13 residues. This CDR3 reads CASSSDRDYGYTF. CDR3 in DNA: TGTGCCAGCAGCTCTGACAGGGACTATGGCTACACCTTC. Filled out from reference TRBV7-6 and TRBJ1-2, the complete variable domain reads GAGVSQSPRYKVTKRGQDVALRCDPISGHVSLYWYRQALGQGPEFLTYFNYEAQQDKSGLPNDRFSAERPEGSISTLTIQRTEQRDSAMYRCASSSDRDYGYTFGSGTRLTVV.

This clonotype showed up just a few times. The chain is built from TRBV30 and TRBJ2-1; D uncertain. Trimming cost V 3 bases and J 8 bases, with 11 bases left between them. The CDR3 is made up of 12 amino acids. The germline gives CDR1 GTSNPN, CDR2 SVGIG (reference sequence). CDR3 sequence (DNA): TGTGCCTGGAGCTCCGGCGCCGATGAGCAGTTCTTC. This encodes CAWSSGADEQFF.

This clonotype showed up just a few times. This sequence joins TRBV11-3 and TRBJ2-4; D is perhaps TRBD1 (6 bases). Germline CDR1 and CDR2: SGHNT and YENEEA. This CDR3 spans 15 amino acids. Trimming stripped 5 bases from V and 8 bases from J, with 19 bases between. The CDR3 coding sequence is TGTGCCAGCAGCCGCCGTGGGGGCCTGAACGACATTCAGTACTTC. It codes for CASSRRGGLNDIQYF.

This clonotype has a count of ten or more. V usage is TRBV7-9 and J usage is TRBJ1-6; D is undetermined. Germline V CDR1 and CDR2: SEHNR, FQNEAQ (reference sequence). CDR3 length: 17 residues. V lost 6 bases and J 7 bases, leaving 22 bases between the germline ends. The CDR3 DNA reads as TGTGCCAGCAGTCCCTCGTGGAAAAGATTAGGGAATTCACCCCTCCACTTT. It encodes CASSPSWKRLGNSPLHF.

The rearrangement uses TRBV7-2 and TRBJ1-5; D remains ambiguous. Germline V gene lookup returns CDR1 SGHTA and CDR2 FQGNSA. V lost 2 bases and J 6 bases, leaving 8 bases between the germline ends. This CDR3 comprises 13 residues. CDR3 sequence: CASSLQAGQPQHF. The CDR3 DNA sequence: TGTGCCAGCAGCTTACAAGCAGGTCAGCCCCAGCATTTT.

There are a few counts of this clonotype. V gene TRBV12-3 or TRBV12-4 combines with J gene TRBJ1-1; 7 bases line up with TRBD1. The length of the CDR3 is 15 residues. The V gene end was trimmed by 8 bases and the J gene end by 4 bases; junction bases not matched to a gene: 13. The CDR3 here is CASGFRQGRITEAFF. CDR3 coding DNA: TGTGCCAGCGGATTTCGACAGGGTAGGATCACTGAAGCTTTCTTT.

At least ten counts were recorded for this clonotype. CDR3 DNA: TGTGCCAGCAGTTACGGGGGGGCCGGGGAGCTGTTTTTT. Protein product: CASSYGGAGELFF. The V call is TRBV6-6, the J call TRBJ2-2, with 7 bases that match TRBD2. The CDR3 is made up of 13 amino acids. The trim removed 2 bases at V and 6 bases at J, leaving 0 bases unmatched. The germline gives CDR1 MNHNY, CDR2 SVGAGI (reference sequence).

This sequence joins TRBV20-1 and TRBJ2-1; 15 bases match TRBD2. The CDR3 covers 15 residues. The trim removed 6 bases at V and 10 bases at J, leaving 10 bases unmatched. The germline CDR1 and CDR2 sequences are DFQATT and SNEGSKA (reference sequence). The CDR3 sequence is CSAGLAGGPLGEQFF. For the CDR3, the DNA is TGCAGTGCCGGACTAGCGGGGGGGCCCCTGGGGGAGCAGTTCTTC.

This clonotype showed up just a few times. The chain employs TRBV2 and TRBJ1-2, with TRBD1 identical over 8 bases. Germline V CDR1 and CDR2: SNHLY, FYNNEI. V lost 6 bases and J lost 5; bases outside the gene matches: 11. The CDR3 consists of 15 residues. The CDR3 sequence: CASSVGQGGDYGYTF. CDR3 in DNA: TGTGCCAGCAGCGTCGGACAGGGAGGTGATTATGGCTACACCTTC.

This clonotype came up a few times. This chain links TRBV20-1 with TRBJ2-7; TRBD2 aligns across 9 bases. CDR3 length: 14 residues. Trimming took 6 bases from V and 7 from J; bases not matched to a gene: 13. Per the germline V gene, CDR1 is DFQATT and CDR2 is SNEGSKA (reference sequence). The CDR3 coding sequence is TGCAGTGCAACTATTGCGGGGGGGCCGGGGGAGCAGTACTTC. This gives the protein CSATIAGGPGEQYF.

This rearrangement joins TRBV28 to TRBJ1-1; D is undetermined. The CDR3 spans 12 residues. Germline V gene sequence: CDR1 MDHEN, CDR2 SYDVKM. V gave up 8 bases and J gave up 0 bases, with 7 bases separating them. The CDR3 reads CASQTMNTEAFF. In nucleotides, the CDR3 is TGTGCCAGCCAAACTATGAACACTGAAGCTTTCTTT.

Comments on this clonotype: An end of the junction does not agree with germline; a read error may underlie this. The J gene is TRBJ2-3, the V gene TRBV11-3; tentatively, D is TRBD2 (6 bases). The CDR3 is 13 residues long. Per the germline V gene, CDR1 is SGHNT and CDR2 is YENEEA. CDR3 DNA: TGTGCCAGCAGCTCCGGGAGCACAGATACGCAGTTTTTT. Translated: CASSSGSTDTQFF.

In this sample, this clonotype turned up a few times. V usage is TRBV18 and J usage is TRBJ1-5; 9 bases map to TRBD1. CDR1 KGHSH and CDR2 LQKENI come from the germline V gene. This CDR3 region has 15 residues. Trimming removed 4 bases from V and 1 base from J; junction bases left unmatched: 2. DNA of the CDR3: TGTGCCAGCTCACACAGGGGGCAGAGCAATCAGCCCCAGCATTTT. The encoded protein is CASSHRGQSNQPQHF. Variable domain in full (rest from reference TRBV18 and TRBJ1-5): NAGVMQNPRHLVRRRGQEARLRCSPMKGHSHVYWYRQLPEEGLKFMVYLQKENIIDESGMPKERFSAEFPKEGPSILRIQQVVRGDSAAYFCASSHRGQSNQPQHFGDGTRLSIL.

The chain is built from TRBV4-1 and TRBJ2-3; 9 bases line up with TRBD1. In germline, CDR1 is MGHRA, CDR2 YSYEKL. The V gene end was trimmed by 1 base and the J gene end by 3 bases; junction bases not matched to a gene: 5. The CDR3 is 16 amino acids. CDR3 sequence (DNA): TGCGCCAGCAGCCAAGTACGACAGGGGGTTACAGATACGCAGTATTTT. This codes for CASSQVRQGVTDTQYF.

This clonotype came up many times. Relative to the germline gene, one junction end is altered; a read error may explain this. The DNA for the CDR3 is TGTGCCAGCAGCCAAGAATGGGGAGCGTTCAACTTC. This gives the protein CASSQEWGAFNF. The genes are TRBV14 and TRBJ2-7; possible D gene TRBD2, 5 bases. This CDR3 has 12 amino acids. Germline-derived CDR1 and CDR2 are SGHDN and FVKESK. Full variable domain (remainder filled in from reference TRBV14 and TRBJ2-7): EAGVTQFPSHSVIEKGQTVTLRCDPISGHDNLYWYRRVMGKEIKFLLHFVKESKQDESGMPNNRFLAERTGGTYSTLKVQPAELEDSGVYFCASSQEWGAFNFGPGTRLTVT.

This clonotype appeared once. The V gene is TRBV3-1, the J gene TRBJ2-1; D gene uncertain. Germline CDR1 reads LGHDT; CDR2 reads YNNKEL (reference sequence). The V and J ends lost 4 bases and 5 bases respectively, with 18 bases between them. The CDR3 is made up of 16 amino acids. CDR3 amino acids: CASSLFGSPAHNEQFF. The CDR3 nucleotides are TGTGCCAGCAGCCTTTTCGGGTCCCCCGCTCACAATGAGCAGTTCTTC.

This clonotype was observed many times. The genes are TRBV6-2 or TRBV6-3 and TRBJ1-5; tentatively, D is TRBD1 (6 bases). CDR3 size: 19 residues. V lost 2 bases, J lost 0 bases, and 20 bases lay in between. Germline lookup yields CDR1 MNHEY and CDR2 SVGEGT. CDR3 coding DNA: TGTGCCAGCAGTTACGGGACAATTCTTCGTGCCTATAGCAATCAGCCCCAGCATTTT. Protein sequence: CASSYGTILRAYSNQPQHF.

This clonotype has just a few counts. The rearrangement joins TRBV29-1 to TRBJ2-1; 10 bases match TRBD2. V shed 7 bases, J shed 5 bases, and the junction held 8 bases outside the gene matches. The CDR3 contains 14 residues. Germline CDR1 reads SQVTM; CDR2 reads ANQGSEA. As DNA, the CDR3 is TGCAGCGGAGGCCGAGCGGGGGGGGACAATGAGCAGTTCTTC. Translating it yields CSGGRAGGDNEQFF.

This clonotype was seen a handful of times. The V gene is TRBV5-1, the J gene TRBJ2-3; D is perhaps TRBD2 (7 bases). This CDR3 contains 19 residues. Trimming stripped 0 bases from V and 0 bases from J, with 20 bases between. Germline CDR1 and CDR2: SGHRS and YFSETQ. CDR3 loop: CASSLEGWLGGPSTDTQYF. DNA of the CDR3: TGCGCCAGCAGCTTGGAAGGTTGGCTGGGGGGGCCTAGCACAGATACGCAGTATTTT.

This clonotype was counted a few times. CDR3 sequence: CASRLGDAVTYNEQFF. The CDR3 DNA reads as TGTGCCAGTAGATTGGGGGACGCGGTTACTTACAATGAGCAGTTCTTC. The chain carries TRBV19 and TRBJ2-1; tentatively, D is TRBD1 or TRBD2 (5 bases each). Per germline, CDR1 LNHDA and CDR2 SQIVND (reference sequence). CDR3 size: 16 residues. Trimming removed 6 bases from V and 4 bases from J, with 19 bases in between. Using reference TRBV19 and TRBJ2-1 for the parts outside the CDR3, the full variable domain is DGGITQSPKYLFRKEGQNVTLSCEQNLNHDAMYWYRQDPGQGLRLIYYSQIVNDFQKGDIAEGYSVSREKKESFPLTVTSAQKNPTAFYLCASRLGDAVTYNEQFFGPGTRLTVL.

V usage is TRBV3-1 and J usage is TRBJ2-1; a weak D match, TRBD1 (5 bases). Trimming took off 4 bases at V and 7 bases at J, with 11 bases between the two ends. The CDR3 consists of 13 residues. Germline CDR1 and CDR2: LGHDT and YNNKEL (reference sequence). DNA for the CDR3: TGTGCCAGCAGCCCAGGACACCCTAATGAGCAGTTCTTC. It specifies CASSPGHPNEQFF.

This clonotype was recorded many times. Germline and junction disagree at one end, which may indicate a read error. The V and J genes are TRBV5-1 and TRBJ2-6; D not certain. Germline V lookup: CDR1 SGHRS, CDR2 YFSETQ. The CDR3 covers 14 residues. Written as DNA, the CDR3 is TGTGCCAGCAGTTTGGTGGCGGGGGCCAACGTCCTGACTTTC. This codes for CASSLVAGANVLTF.

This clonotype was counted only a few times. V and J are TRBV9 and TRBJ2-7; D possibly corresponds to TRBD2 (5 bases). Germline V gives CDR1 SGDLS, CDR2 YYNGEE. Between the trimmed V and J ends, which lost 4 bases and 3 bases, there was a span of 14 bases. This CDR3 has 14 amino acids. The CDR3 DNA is TGTGCCAGCAGCCCCCGGGGTGTGGACTACGAGCAGTACTTC. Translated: CASSPRGVDYEQYF.

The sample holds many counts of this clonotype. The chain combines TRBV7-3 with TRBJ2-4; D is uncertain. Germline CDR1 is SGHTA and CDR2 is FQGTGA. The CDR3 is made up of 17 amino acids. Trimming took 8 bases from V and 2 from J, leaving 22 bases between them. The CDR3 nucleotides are TGTGCCAGCCCTCCAATCGTTGACCGTGGGCCCAAAAACATTCAGTACTTC. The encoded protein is CASPPIVDRGPKNIQYF.